This TCR beta chain was profiled in a study of blood T cells in healthy people across ages. Study observations and caveats: Expanded clonotype changes were possibly confounded by unknown donor CMV status.

Researchers collected 9 to 10 milliliters of peripheral blood from every single donor. For the second PCR, which ran for about 6 to 11 cycles, a sample-barcoded 5' primer and a J-beta primer mix were used. One entry per CDR3 protein, called by TCRdb with MiXCR from the 5' RACE reads. The sample lists roughly 1.7 million distinct CDR3 sequences; approximately 32% were seen once. As concerns this clonotype: The antigen is unknown.

The V and J ends lost 5 bases and 7 bases, in that order; junction bases with no gene match: 11. The CDR3 runs 15 residues. Germline CDR1 and CDR2: DFQATT and SNEGSKA (reference sequence). This chain connects TRBV20-1 to TRBJ2-1, with 10 bases aligning to TRBD1. The sequencing sample was made of blood. The source is a woman under 40 in good health. The CDR3 region is CSAPQFRQGANEQFF. The CDR3 DNA follows: TGCAGTGCTCCTCAATTCAGACAGGGGGCAAATGAGCAGTTCTTC.